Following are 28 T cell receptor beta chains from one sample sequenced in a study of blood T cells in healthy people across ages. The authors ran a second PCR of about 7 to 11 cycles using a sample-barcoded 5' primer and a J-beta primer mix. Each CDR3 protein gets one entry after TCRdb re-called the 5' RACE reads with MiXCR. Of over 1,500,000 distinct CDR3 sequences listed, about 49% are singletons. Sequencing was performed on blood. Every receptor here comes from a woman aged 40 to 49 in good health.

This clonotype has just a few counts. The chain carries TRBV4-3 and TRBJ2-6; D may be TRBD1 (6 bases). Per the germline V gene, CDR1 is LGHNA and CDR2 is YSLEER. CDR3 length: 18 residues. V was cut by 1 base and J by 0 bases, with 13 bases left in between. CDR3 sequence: CASSQAGHRLSGANVLTF. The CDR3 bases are TGCGCCAGCAGCCAAGCGGGACATCGACTCTCTGGGGCCAACGTCCTGACTTTC.

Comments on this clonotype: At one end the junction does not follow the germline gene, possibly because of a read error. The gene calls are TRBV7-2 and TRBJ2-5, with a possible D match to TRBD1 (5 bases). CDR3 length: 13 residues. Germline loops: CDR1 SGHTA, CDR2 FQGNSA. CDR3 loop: CASSRRGGEAQYF. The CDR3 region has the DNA TGTGCCAGCAGTCGAAGGGGCGGAGAGGCCCAGTACTTC.

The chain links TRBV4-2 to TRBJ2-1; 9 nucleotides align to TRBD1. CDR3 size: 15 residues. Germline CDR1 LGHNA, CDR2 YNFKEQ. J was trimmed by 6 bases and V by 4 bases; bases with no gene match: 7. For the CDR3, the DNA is TGTGCCAGCAGCCCTACAGGGGGCGAAGGCAATGAGCAGTTCTTC. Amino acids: CASSPTGGEGNEQFF.

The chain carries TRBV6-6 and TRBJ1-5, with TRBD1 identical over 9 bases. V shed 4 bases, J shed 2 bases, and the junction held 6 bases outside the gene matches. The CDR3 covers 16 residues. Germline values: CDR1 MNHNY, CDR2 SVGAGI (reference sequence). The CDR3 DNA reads TGTGCCAGCAGTTCCGTACAGGGGGCCGGCAATCAGCCCCAGCATTTT. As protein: CASSSVQGAGNQPQHF.

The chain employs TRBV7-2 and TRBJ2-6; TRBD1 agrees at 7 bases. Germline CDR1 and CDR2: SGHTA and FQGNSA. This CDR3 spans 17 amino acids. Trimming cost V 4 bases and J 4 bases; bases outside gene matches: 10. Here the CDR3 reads CASSYRDRTSGANVLTF. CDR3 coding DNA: TGTGCCAGCAGCTACCGGGACAGAACGTCCGGGGCCAACGTCCTGACTTTC.

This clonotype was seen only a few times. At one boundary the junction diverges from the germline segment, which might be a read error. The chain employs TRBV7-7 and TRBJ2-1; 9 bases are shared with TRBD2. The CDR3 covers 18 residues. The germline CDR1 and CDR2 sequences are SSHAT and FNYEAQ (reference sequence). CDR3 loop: CASSLGPGASGAGNEQFF. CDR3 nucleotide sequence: TGTGCTAGCAGCTTAGGCCCCGGGGCTAGCGGGGCGGGGAATGAGCAGTTCTTC.

CDR3 DNA: TGTGCCAGCAGCTTAGGCGGGGGGGCCCCGTCTGAGCAGTTCTTC. Amino acids: CASSLGGGAPSEQFF. The chain couples TRBV7-3 to TRBJ2-1; 9 positions match TRBD2. This CDR3 contains 15 residues. The trim removed 2 bases at V and 9 bases at J, leaving 8 bases unmatched. Germline V gene lookup returns CDR1 SGHTA and CDR2 FQGTGA.

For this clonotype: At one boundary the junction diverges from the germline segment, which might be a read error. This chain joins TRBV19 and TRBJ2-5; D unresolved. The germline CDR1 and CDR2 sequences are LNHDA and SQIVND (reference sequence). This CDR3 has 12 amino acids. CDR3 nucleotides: TGTGCCGGTAGTACGTCGAAAGAGACCCAGTACTTC. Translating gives CAGSTSKETQYF.

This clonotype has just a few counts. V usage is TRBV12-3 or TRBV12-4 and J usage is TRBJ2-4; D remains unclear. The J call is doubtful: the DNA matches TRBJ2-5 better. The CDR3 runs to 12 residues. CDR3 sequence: CASSKTPETQYF. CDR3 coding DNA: TGTGCCAGCAGTAAAACGCCGGAGACCCAGTACTTC.

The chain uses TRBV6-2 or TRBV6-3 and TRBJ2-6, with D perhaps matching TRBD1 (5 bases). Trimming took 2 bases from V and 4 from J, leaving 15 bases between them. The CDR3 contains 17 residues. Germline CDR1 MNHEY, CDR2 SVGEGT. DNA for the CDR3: TGTGCCAGCAGTTACCCTACAAGGGGAAGCGGGGCCAACGTCCTGACTTTC. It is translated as CASSYPTRGSGANVLTF.

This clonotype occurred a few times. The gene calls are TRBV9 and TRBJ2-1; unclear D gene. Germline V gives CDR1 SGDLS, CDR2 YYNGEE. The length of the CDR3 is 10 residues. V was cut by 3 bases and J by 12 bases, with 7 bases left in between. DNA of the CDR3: TGTGCCAGCAGCGGGAGAGGGCAGTTCTTC. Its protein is CASSGRGQFF.

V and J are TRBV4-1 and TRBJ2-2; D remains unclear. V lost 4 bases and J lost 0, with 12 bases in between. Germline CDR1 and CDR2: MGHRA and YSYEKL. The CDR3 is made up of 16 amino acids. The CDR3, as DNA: TGCGCCAGCAGCCGTTCGGGCAGCGCGAACACCGGGGAGCTGTTTTTT. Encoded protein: CASSRSGSANTGELFF.

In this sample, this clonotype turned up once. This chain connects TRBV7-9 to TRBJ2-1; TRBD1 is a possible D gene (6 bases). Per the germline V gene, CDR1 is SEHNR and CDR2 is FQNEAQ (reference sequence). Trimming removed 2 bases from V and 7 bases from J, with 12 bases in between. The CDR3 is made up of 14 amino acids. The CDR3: CASSLKGDGNEQFF. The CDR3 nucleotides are TGTGCCAGCAGCTTAAAGGGGGACGGTAATGAGCAGTTCTTC.

In DNA form, the CDR3 reads TGTGCCAGCTCACCTAGGACAGGGACCCTTTCGAACACTGAAGCTTTCTTT. Amino acids: CASSPRTGTLSNTEAFF. The chain carries TRBV18 and TRBJ1-1, with 8 nucleotides matching TRBD1. There are 17 residues in the CDR3. V shed 3 bases, J shed 1 base, and the junction held 10 bases outside the gene matches. Looked up from germline, CDR1 is KGHSH and CDR2 is LQKENI. Variable domain in full (rest from reference TRBV18 and TRBJ1-1): NAGVMQNPRHLVRRRGQEARLRCSPMKGHSHVYWYRQLPEEGLKFMVYLQKENIIDESGMPKERFSAEFPKEGPSILRIQQVVRGDSAAYFCASSPRTGTLSNTEAFFGQGTRLTVV.

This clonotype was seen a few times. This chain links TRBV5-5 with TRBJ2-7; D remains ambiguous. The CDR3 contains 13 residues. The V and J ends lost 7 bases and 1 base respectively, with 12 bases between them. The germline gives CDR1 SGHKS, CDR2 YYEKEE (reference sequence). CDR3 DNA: TGTGCCAGCCAGCAACTCAATTCCTACGAGCAGTACTTC. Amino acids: CASQQLNSYEQYF.

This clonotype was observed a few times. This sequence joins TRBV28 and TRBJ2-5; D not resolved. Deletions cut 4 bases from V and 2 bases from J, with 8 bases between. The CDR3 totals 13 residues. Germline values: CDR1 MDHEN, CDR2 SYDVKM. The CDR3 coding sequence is TGTGCCAGCAGTTCCTACAATCAAGAGACCCAGTACTTC. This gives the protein CASSSYNQETQYF.

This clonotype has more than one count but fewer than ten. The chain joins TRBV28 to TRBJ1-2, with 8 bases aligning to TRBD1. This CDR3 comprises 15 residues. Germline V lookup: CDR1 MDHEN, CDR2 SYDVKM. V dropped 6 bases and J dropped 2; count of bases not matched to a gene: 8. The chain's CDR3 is CASSLTGDVNYGYTF. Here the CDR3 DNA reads TGTGCCAGCAGCCTGACAGGGGATGTCAACTATGGCTACACCTTC.

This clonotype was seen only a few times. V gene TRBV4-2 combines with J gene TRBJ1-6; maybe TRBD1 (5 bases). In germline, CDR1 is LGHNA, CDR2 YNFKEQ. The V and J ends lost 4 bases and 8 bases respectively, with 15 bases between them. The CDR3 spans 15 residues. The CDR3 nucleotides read TGTGCCAGCAGCCGGGTGGGGGAAAGAGATTCACCCCTCCACTTT. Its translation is CASSRVGERDSPLHF.

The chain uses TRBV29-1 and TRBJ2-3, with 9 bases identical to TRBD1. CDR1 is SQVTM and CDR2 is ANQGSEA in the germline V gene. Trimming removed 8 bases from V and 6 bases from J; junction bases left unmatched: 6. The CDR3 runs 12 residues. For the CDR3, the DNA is TGCAGCCTCTGGGACAGGGTGGATACGCAGTATTTT. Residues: CSLWDRVDTQYF.

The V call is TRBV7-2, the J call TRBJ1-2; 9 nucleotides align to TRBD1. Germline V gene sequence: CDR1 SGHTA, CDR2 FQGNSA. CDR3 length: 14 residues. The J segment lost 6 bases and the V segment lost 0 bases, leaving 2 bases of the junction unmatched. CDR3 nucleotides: TGTGCCAGCAGCTTAGCACAGGGGGCGGATGGCTACACCTTC. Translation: CASSLAQGADGYTF.

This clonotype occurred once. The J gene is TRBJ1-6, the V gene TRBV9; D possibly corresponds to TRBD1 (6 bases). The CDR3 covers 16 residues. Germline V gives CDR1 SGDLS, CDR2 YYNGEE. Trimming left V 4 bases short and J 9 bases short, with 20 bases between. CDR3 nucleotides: TGTGCCAGCAGCCGTCTAGGGGGGACAACCGGTTCACCCCTCCACTTT. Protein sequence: CASSRLGGTTGSPLHF.

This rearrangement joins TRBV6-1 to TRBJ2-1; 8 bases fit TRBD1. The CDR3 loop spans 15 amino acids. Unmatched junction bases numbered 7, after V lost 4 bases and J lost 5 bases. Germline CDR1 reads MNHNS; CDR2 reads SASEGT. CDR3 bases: TGTGCCAGCAGTGCAAGGACAGGGTACAACAATGAGCAGTTCTTC. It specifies CASSARTGYNNEQFF.

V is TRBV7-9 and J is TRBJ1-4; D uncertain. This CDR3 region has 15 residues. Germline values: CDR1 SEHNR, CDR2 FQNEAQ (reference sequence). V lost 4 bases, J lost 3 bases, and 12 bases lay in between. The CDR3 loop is CASSSTRQANEKLFF. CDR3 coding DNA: TGTGCCAGCAGCTCCACAAGGCAGGCTAATGAAAAACTGTTTTTT.

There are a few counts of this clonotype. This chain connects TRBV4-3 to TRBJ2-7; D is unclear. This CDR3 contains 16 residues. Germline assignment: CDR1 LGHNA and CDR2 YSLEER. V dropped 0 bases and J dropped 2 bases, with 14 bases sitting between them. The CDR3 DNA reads TGCGCCAGCAGCCAAGAGCGTGGGGAAGTGCCCTACGAGCAGTACTTC. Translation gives CASSQERGEVPYEQYF.

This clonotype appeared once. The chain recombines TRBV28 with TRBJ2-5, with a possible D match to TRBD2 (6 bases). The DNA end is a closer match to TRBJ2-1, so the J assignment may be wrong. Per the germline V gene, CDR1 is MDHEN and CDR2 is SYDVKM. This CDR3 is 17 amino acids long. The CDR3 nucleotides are TGTGCCAGCAGTTTGGTACAGGACGGGGGTGGCCAAGAGACCCAGTTCTTC. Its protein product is CASSLVQDGGGQETQFF.

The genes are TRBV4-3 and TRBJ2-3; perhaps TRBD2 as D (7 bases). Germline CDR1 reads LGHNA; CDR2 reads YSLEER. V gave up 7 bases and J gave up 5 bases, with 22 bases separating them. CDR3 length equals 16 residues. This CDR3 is CASTSGAGDVVDTQYF. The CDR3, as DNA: TGCGCCAGCACCTCGGGGGCGGGGGATGTGGTAGATACGCAGTATTTT.

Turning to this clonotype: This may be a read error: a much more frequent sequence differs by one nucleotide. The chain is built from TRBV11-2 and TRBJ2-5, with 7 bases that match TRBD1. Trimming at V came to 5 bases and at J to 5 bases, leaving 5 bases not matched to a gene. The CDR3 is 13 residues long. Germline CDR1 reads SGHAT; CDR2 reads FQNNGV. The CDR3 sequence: CASSQTGMETQYF. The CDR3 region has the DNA TGTGCCAGCAGCCAGACAGGGATGGAGACCCAGTACTTC.

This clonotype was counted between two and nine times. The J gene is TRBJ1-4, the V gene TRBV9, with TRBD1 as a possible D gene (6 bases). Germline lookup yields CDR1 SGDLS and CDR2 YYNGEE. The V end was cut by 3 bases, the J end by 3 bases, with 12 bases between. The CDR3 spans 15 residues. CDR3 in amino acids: CASSETGLSNEKLFF. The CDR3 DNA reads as TGTGCCAGCAGCGAAACAGGGCTGTCTAATGAAAAACTGTTTTTT.